Listed here are 11 T cell receptor beta chains from one sample, sequenced in a study of CD8+CD57+ T cells in acquired aplastic anemia. Genomic DNA was employed as the template in profiling TCR beta VDJ and CDR3. MiXCR, applied by TCRdb to the reads, yields one record per CDR3 protein. The sample lists about 180,000 distinct CDR3 sequences; approximately 46% were seen once. Input material: sorted CD4+, CD8+, or CD8+CD57+ T cells (not recorded which) from PBMCs. The receptors were sampled from a human donor in good health.

The J gene is TRBJ2-7, the V gene TRBV7-6, with TRBD1 identical over 7 bases. The germline CDR1 and CDR2 sequences are SGHVS and FNYEAQ. With V trimmed by 6 bases and J by 6 bases, 11 bases remained unmatched. This CDR3 has 14 amino acids. The DNA for the CDR3 is TGTGCCAGCAGTAAGGACAGGCGGCCCCTCGAGCAGTACTTC. Translation gives CASSKDRRPLEQYF.

The V gene is TRBV11-2, the J gene TRBJ2-3, with D perhaps given as TRBD1 or TRBD2 (5 bases each). Trimming took 1 base from V and 2 from J, leaving 10 bases between them. This CDR3 is 15 amino acids long. Germline V CDR1 and CDR2: SGHAT, FQNNGV. CDR3: CASSLVVGVTDTQYF. The CDR3 DNA is TGTGCCAGCAGCTTAGTAGTGGGGGTCACAGATACGCAGTATTTT.

This chain uses TRBV24-1 with TRBJ2-7; D possibly corresponds to TRBD1 (6 bases). Germline-derived CDR1 and CDR2 are KGHDR and SFDVKD. Trimming removed 4 bases at V and 3 bases at J, with 6 bases between. The CDR3 is 12 residues long. CDR3 nucleotides: TGTGCCACCAGTGACAGGGGCTACGAGCAGTACTTC. It translates to CATSDRGYEQYF.

This clonotype was observed at least ten times. The rearrangement uses TRBV7-9 and TRBJ2-5; TRBD1 matches 7 bases. CDR1 and CDR2 from the germline V gene are SEHNR and FQNEAQ (reference sequence). The V and J ends lost 3 bases and 2 bases, in that order; junction bases with no gene match: 12. CDR3 size: 17 residues. CDR3 sequence reads: CASSFRRPGGDQETQYF. CDR3 DNA: TGTGCCAGCAGCTTTAGGAGGCCAGGGGGTGATCAAGAGACCCAGTACTTC.

The table lists this clonotype with many counts. The genes are TRBV6-5 and TRBJ1-1, with D uncertain. CDR3 length: 12 amino acids. CDR1 and CDR2 from the germline V gene are MNHEY and SVGAGI. V lost 6 bases, J lost 1 base, and 6 bases lay in between. This CDR3 is CASRLGNTEAFF. The CDR3, as DNA: TGTGCCAGCAGGCTTGGGAACACTGAAGCTTTCTTT.

This clonotype was counted between two and nine times. This clone may be a read error of a much larger clone one base away. This rearrangement joins TRBV20-1 to TRBJ2-3; 11 nucleotides line up with TRBD1. The germline V gene has CDR1 DFQATT and CDR2 SNEGSKA (reference sequence). The CDR3 length is 14 residues. The CDR3 sequence: CSARGDRGTDTHYF. The CDR3 region has the DNA TGCAGTGCTAGGGGGGACAGGGGGACAGATACGCATTATTTT.

This clonotype was observed at least ten times. This chain uses TRBV9 with TRBJ2-7, with 10 positions matching TRBD2. CDR3 length: 17 amino acids. V was pared by 4 bases and J by 4 bases, with 14 bases of the junction left unmatched. Germline V gene data show CDR1 as SGDLS and CDR2 as YYNGEE. The CDR3 DNA follows: TGTGCCAGCAGCAAAGCACCTACAGCGGGAGGGCCTTACGAGCAGTACTTC. This codes for CASSKAPTAGGPYEQYF.

The V call is TRBV10-3, the J call TRBJ1-5; weak D call: TRBD1 (6 bases). CDR1 and CDR2 (germline): ENHRY, SYGVKD. The CDR3 loop spans 15 amino acids. V shed 7 bases and J shed 9 bases, with 22 bases lying between them. CDR3 amino acids: CAIIFQGSWFVPQHF. The CDR3 DNA reads as TGTGCCATCATTTTTCAGGGGAGTTGGTTCGTGCCCCAGCATTTT.

The J gene is TRBJ1-2, the V gene TRBV6-9; D might be TRBD1 (6 bases). Per the germline V gene, CDR1 is MNHGY and CDR2 is SVAAGI. Trimming pared 6 bases from V and 5 bases from J, leaving 13 bases between. CDR3 length equals 13 residues. CDR3 region: CASSSTGEYGYTF. CDR3 sequence (DNA): TGTGCCAGCAGCTCGACAGGTGAATATGGCTACACCTTC.

This clonotype was counted many times. The chain employs TRBV6-5 and TRBJ1-1; no firm D call. Trimming cost V 7 bases and J 3 bases, with 9 bases left between them. Germline V gene sequence: CDR1 MNHEY, CDR2 SVGAGI. This CDR3 has 12 amino acids. DNA of the CDR3: TGTGCCAGCATTTGGCGGGACACTGAAGCTTTCTTT. Its protein product is CASIWRDTEAFF.

The chain carries TRBV9 and TRBJ2-7; TRBD1 matches 8 bases. The V gene's germline CDR1 is SGDLS and CDR2 YYNGEE. V shed 0 bases and J 5 bases; nucleotides not matched to a gene: 7. The CDR3 loop spans 15 amino acids. CDR3 sequence: CASSVGDRFGNEQYF. CDR3 DNA sequence: TGTGCCAGCAGCGTAGGGGACAGGTTTGGGAACGAGCAGTACTTC.